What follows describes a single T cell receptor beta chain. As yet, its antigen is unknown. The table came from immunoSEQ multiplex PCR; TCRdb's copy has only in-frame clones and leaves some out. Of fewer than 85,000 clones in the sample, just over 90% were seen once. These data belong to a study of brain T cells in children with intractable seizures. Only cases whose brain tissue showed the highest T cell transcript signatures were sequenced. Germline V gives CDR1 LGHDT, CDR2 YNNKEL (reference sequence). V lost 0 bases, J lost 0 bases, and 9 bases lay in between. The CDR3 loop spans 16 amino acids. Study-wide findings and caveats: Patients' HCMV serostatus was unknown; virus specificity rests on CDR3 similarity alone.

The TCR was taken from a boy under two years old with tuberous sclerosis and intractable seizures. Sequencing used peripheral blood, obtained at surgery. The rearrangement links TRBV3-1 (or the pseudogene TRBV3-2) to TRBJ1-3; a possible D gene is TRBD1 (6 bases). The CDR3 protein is CASSQDLGASGNTIYF. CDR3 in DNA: TGTGCCAGCAGCCAAGATCTGGGGGCCTCTGGAAACACCATATATTTT.